This is a list of T cell receptor beta chains from one sample in a study of blood T cell repertoires in COVID-19. Some clones are missing from TCRdb's copy, which holds only in-frame ones; the method was immunoSEQ multiplex PCR. The data show about 270,000 clones, with 85% to 90% seen just once and 4.1% held by the top ten. The material sequenced was PBMCs or T cells enriched from blood (not recorded which). The receptors were sampled from a woman in her twenties or thirties with acute COVID-19. Both conserved end residues are part of each CDR3. A D gene is named only where the DNA matches it firmly. The size of a clone is reported for some rows only, either as once, few or many, or as a class for expanded clones.

V: TRBV7-9; D: TRBD1; J: TRBJ1-1; length: 16; size: -; DNA: TGTGCCAGCAGCCCCGGACAGGGAAGTAAGGTCACTGAAGCTTTCTTT; CDR3: CASSPGQGSKVTEAFF
V: TRBV5-1; D: TRBD1; J: TRBJ1-3; length: 18; size: once; DNA: TGCGCCAGCAGCTTGGAGGGGACAGTATTAAACTCTGGAAACACCATATATTTT; CDR3: CASSLEGTVLNSGNTIYF
V: TRBV5-1; D: -; J: TRBJ1-5; length: 15; size: few; DNA: TGCGCCAGCAGCTTGGACGGACAGTACAATCAGCCCCAGCATTTT; CDR3: CASSLDGQYNQPQHF
V: TRBV27; D: TRBD1; J: TRBJ2-2; length: 15; size: -; DNA: TGTGCCAGCAGTTCGGGACAGGGAAGGGCCGGGGAGCTGTTTTTT; CDR3: CASSSGQGRAGELFF
V: TRBV11-3; D: TRBD1; J: TRBJ2-3; length: 15; size: -; DNA: TGTGCCAGCAGCTCGGGACAGGGGGCGATGAATACGCAGTATTTT; CDR3: CASSSGQGAMNTQYF
V: TRBV7-9; D: TRBD2; J: TRBJ2-3; length: 16; size: -; DNA: TGTGCCAGCAGCCAAGGACTAGCGGGAGGGCCGGGTACGCAGTATTTT; CDR3: CASSQGLAGGPGTQYF
V: TRBV2; D: TRBD2; J: TRBJ2-3; length: 13; size: -; DNA: TGTGCCAGCCTTCGACTAGCAGCAGATACGCAGTATTTT; CDR3: CASLRLAADTQYF
V: TRBV4-2; D: -; J: TRBJ2-1; length: 13; size: -; DNA: TGTGCCAGCAGCCAGGGGGCTAGGGGGGGGCAGTTCTTC; CDR3: CASSQGARGGQFF
V: TRBV6-5; D: -; J: TRBJ2-7; length: 15; size: -; DNA: TGTGCCAGCAGGACCGCGGAGGGCAGCTCCTACGAGCAGTACTTC; CDR3: CASRTAEGSSYEQYF
V: TRBV19; D: -; J: TRBJ1-1; length: 11; size: -; DNA: TGTGCCAGTAGGGGGGCCACTGAAGCTTTCTTT; CDR3: CASRGATEAFF
V: TRBV28; D: TRBD2; J: TRBJ2-7; length: 13; size: -; DNA: TGTGCCAGCAGGACTAGCGGTACCTACGAGCAGTACTTC; CDR3: CASRTSGTYEQYF
V: TRBV27; D: TRBD2; J: TRBJ2-3; length: 16; size: once; DNA: TGTGCCAGCAGTCCCGGGACTAGCGGGAGCACAGATACGCAGTATTTT; CDR3: CASSPGTSGSTDTQYF
V: TRBV19; D: TRBD2; J: TRBJ2-7; length: 14; size: once; DNA: TGTGCCAGTAGTATCGCTAGCGGCTCCTACGAGCAGTACTTC; CDR3: CASSIASGSYEQYF
V: TRBV21-1; D: -; J: TRBJ2-4; length: 15; size: -; DNA: TGTGCCAGCAGCAAACCGGGACAGGCCCAAAACATTCAGTACTTC; CDR3: CASSKPGQAQNIQYF
V: TRBV6-5; D: TRBD1; J: TRBJ2-3; length: 15; size: -; DNA: TGTGCCAGCAGTTTCGCAGGGGGCGGCACAGATACGCAGTATTTT; CDR3: CASSFAGGGTDTQYF
V: TRBV28; D: TRBD1; J: TRBJ1-4; length: 15; size: -; DNA: TGTGCCAGCAGTGAGGGACAGGGTGGGGTCGAAAAACTGTTTTTT; CDR3: CASSEGQGGVEKLFF
V: TRBV14; D: -; J: TRBJ2-1; length: 17; size: -; DNA: TGTGCCAGCAGCCAAGATCTAGGTGTCAGGGTCCCCAATGAGCAGTTCTTC; CDR3: CASSQDLGVRVPNEQFF
V: TRBV28; D: TRBD1; J: TRBJ2-7; length: 15; size: -; DNA: TGTGCCAGCAGCCCCGGACAGGGCAGTTCCTACGAGCAGTACTTC; CDR3: CASSPGQGSSYEQYF
V: TRBV3-1/TRBV3-2; D: -; J: TRBJ2-7; length: 13; size: -; DNA: TGTGCCAGCAGCCCCCGCAGGGCAGGCGAGCAGTACTTC; CDR3: CASSPRRAGEQYF
V: TRBV19; D: TRBD1; J: TRBJ2-2; length: 15; size: -; DNA: TGTGCCAGTACCTTGGGGACAGCGAGGGCCGGGGAGCTGTTTTTT; CDR3: CASTLGTARAGELFF
V: TRBV5-4; D: TRBD1; J: TRBJ1-2; length: 13; size: -; DNA: TGTGCCAGCAGCATCACAGGGGGCTATGGCTACACCTTC; CDR3: CASSITGGYGYTF
V: TRBV27; D: TRBD2; J: TRBJ2-7; length: 15; size: -; DNA: TGTGCCAGCAGTTTAACGTCGGGACTAGGATACGAGCAGTACTTC; CDR3: CASSLTSGLGYEQYF
V: TRBV14; D: -; J: TRBJ1-1; length: 14; size: few; DNA: TGTGCCAGCAGCCAAGAGGTGGGGGCCGCTGAAGCTTTCTTT; CDR3: CASSQEVGAAEAFF
V: TRBV6-5; D: -; J: TRBJ1-1; length: 12; size: -; DNA: TGTGCCAGCAGACGGGTTGGGACTGAAGCTTTCTTT; CDR3: CASRRVGTEAFF
V: TRBV6-5; D: -; J: TRBJ2-5; length: 14; size: few; DNA: TGTGCCAGCAGTTACTCGAACAGCCAAGAGACCCAGTACTTC; CDR3: CASSYSNSQETQYF
V: TRBV12-3/TRBV12-4; D: -; J: TRBJ2-4; length: 13; size: -; DNA: TGTGCCAGCAGTTTGGAGGGAAGGAGCATTCAGTACTTC; CDR3: CASSLEGRSIQYF
V: TRBV10-3; D: TRBD2; J: TRBJ2-7; length: 14; size: -; DNA: TGTGCCATCAGAGGGACTAGCTCGACCTACGAGCAGTACTTC; CDR3: CAIRGTSSTYEQYF
V: TRBV3-1/TRBV3-2; D: -; J: TRBJ1-4; length: 13; size: few; DNA: TGTGCCAGCAGCCCCGGGACTTATGAAAAACTGTTTTTT; CDR3: CASSPGTYEKLFF
V: TRBV28; D: TRBD1; J: TRBJ2-2; length: 17; size: few; DNA: TGTGCCAGCAGTCCGCCCCTTAACCAGGGGGCGGGCGGGGAGCTGTTTTTT; CDR3: CASSPPLNQGAGGELFF
V: TRBV7-9; D: TRBD1; J: TRBJ1-2; length: 15; size: -; DNA: TGTGCCAGCAGCTTAAGTGGGACAGGGATCTATGGCTACACCTTC; CDR3: CASSLSGTGIYGYTF
V: TRBV27; D: TRBD1; J: TRBJ1-6; length: 17; size: -; DNA: TGTGCCAGCAGTCAGGACAGGGAACCGTTCAATAATTCACCCCTCCACTTT; CDR3: CASSQDREPFNNSPLHF
V: TRBV4-1; D: TRBD2; J: TRBJ2-1; length: 17; size: -; DNA: TGCGCCAGCAGCCAAGCGTCGGGGCTAGCGGGAGGCAGTGAGCAGTTCTTC; CDR3: CASSQASGLAGGSEQFF
V: TRBV19; D: -; J: TRBJ1-5; length: 15; size: -; DNA: TGTGCCAGTAGTATAGAAGACCAAGCGGAACAGCCCCAGCATTTT; CDR3: CASSIEDQAEQPQHF
V: TRBV6-2/TRBV6-3; D: -; J: TRBJ1-1; length: 12; size: once; DNA: TGTGCCAGCAGTCAGGGGAGCACTGAAGCTTTCTTT; CDR3: CASSQGSTEAFF
V: TRBV7-2; D: -; J: TRBJ2-1; length: 15; size: -; DNA: TGTGCCAGCAGCTTTGTAGGGTGGGGCAACAATGAGCAGTTCTTC; CDR3: CASSFVGWGNNEQFF
V: TRBV30; D: -; J: TRBJ1-2; length: 12; size: few; DNA: TGTGCCTGGATGAGGGATAACTATGGCTACACCTTC; CDR3: CAWMRDNYGYTF
V: TRBV27; D: TRBD1; J: TRBJ2-1; length: 15; size: -; DNA: TGTGCCAGCAGTCAGGACAGGGGGCGCCGGAATGAGCAGTTCTTC; CDR3: CASSQDRGRRNEQFF
V: TRBV18; D: -; J: TRBJ1-1; length: 15; size: -; DNA: TGTGCCAGCTCACCACCGGGACAAACAAACACTGAAGCTTTCTTT; CDR3: CASSPPGQTNTEAFF
V: TRBV28; D: -; J: TRBJ2-1; length: 15; size: -; DNA: TGTGCCAGTCTAAATGTCGGACTAAGATTCAATGAGCAGTTCTTC; CDR3: CASLNVGLRFNEQFF
V: TRBV5-4; D: TRBD2; J: TRBJ2-3; length: 16; size: -; DNA: TGTGCCAGCAGCTTTCGGACTAGCGGGAGCACAGATACGCAGTATTTT; CDR3: CASSFRTSGSTDTQYF
V: TRBV19; D: -; J: TRBJ1-2; length: 16; size: -; DNA: TGTGCCAGTCTACCGTCGGACAGCGCGTACTCCTATGGCTACACCTTC; CDR3: CASLPSDSAYSYGYTF